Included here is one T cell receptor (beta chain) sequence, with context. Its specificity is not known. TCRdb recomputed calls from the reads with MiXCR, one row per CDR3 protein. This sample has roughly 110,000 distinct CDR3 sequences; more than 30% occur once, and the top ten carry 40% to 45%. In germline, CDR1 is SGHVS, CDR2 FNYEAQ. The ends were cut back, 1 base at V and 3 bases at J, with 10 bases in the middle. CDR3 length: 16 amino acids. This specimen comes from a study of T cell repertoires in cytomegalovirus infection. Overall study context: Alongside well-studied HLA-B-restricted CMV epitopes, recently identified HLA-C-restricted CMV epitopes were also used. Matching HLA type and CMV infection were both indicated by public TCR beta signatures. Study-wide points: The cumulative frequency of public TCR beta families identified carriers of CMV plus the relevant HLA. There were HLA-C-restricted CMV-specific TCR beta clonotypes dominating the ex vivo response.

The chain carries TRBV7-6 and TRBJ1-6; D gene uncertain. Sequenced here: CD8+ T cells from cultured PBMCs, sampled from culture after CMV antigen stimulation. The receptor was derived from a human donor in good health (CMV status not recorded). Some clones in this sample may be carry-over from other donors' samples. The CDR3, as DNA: TGTGCCAGCAGCTTAGATCCGGGGTTCTATAATTCACCCCTCCACTTT. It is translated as CASSLDPGFYNSPLHF. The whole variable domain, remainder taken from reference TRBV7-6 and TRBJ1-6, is GAGVSQSPRYKVTKRGQDVALRCDPISGHVSLYWYRQALGQGPEFLTYFNYEAQQDKSGLPNDRFSAERPEGSISTLTIQRTEQRDSAMYRCASSLDPGFYNSPLHFGNGTRLTVT.